The 11 T cell receptor beta chains presented below share a single source sample, sequenced in a study of T-cell reconstitution after alpha-beta-depleted transplantation in children. A library of TCRbeta sequences, prepared with unique molecular identifiers, was generated. TCRdb recomputed calls from the PCR reads with MiXCR, one row per CDR3 protein. The sample includes 700,000 to 950,000 distinct CDR3 sequences, 16% seen only once; the top ten take approximately 5%. Material: PBMCs, mostly from graft donor cells, obtained 360 days after TCRalphabeta/CD19-depleted stem cell transplant. The receptors stem from a male patient under 18 who had a stem cell transplant for acute lymphoblastic leukemia, so the T cells may come from the graft donor.

This clonotype was seen a few times. The chain has TRBV27 and TRBJ1-2; 9 positions agree with TRBD1. The CDR3 runs to 17 residues. The V segment lost 6 bases and the J segment 0 bases; nucleotides outside the gene matches: 11. Germline CDR1 is MNHEY and CDR2 is SMNVEV (reference sequence). The CDR3 nucleotides are TGTGCCAGCAGGATTCGACAGGGGGGGGGAGCTAACTATGGCTACACCTTC. Translated: CASRIRQGGGANYGYTF.

This clonotype was detected many times. The chain uses TRBV6-5 and TRBJ2-1, with TRBD2 matching over 13 bases. The V and J ends lost 3 bases and 6 bases, in that order; junction bases with no gene match: 5. CDR1 is MNHEY and CDR2 is SVGAGI in the germline V gene. This CDR3 region has 16 residues. CDR3 amino acids: CASSYSLAGGGNEQFF. The CDR3 bases are TGTGCCAGCAGTTATTCACTAGCGGGAGGGGGCAATGAGCAGTTCTTC.

This chain links TRBV12-3 or TRBV12-4 with TRBJ2-7; maybe TRBD2 (6 bases). Trimming stripped 5 bases from V and 3 bases from J, with 14 bases between. This CDR3 has 14 amino acids. Here the CDR3 DNA reads TGTGCCAGCAGTCCGGGACTCCGAATCTACGAGCAGTACTTC. Amino acids: CASSPGLRIYEQYF.

Turning to this clonotype: A much larger clone sits a single nucleotide away, making a read error possible. This chain connects TRBV7-2 to TRBJ2-5, with TRBD2 matching 11 bases. Trimming cost V 5 bases and J 4 bases; bases outside gene matches: 6. The CDR3 has 15 amino acids. CDR1 is SGHTA, CDR2 FQGNSA, per germline. CDR3 in amino acids: CASSVTLAGAETQYF. DNA of the CDR3: TGTGCCAGCAGCGTCACACTAGCGGGAGCAGAGACCCAGTACTTC.

This clonotype was observed a handful of times. The V call is TRBV6-1, the J call TRBJ2-6; D is unclear. This CDR3 comprises 16 residues. CDR1 and CDR2 from the germline V gene are MNHNS and SASEGT. V lost 5 bases to trimming and J lost 7 bases, with 18 bases between them. CDR3: CASSPDDPRFANVLTF. In nucleotides, the CDR3 is TGTGCCAGCAGTCCCGATGACCCCCGTTTTGCCAACGTCCTGACTTTC.

This clonotype was seen only a few times. This rearrangement joins TRBV7-9 to TRBJ2-1, with D possibly matching TRBD2 (6 bases). V was trimmed by 5 bases and J by 4 bases, leaving 18 bases between them. The CDR3 extends over 16 amino acids. From germline, CDR1 is SEHNR and CDR2 FQNEAQ (reference sequence). The CDR3 bases are TGTGCCAGCAGCATCTCCGGGGCGGGATTTTACAATGAGCAGTTCTTC. Its protein product is CASSISGAGFYNEQFF.

The chain is built from TRBV30 and TRBJ2-7; D gene ambiguous. Between the trimmed V and J ends, which lost 2 bases and 5 bases, there was a span of 7 bases. CDR1 GTSNPN and CDR2 SVGIG come from the germline V gene (reference sequence). CDR3 length equals 11 residues. The CDR3 loop reads CAWSRLNEQYF. The CDR3 DNA follows: TGTGCCTGGAGTAGATTGAACGAGCAGTACTTC.

This clonotype showed up just a few times. The DNA of the CDR3 is TGCGCCAGCAGTTCCCCGGCCAGACCAAATATGCGCTCCTACAATGAGCAGTTCTTC. As protein: CASSSPARPNMRSYNEQFF. The rearrangement joins TRBV5-1 to TRBJ2-1; D gene unclear. Germline assignment: CDR1 SGHRS and CDR2 YFSETQ. The V and J ends lost 5 bases and 0 bases respectively, with 24 bases between them. The CDR3 has 19 residues.

The chain links TRBV11-2 to TRBJ1-4; tentative D call: TRBD1 (5 bases). CDR1 is SGHAT and CDR2 is FQNNGV in the germline V gene. The V and J ends lost 3 bases and 8 bases respectively, with 13 bases between them. The CDR3 spans 14 residues. The CDR3 sequence: CASSFGTRREKLFF. The CDR3 DNA reads as TGTGCCAGCAGCTTCGGGACCCGAAGGGAAAAACTGTTTTTT.

The chain links TRBV12-3 or TRBV12-4 to TRBJ2-1; 12 positions match TRBD2. J gave up 2 bases and V 4 bases, and 18 bases lay outside the gene matches. This CDR3 is 21 amino acids long. CDR3 bases: TGTGCCAGCAGTTGTCCTTGGGGGGGCGGGACTAGCGGGTACCCCTACAATGAGCAGTTCTTC. Residues: CASSCPWGGGTSGYPYNEQFF.

The table lists this clonotype with a few counts. This chain uses TRBV9 with TRBJ1-3; D unclear. Germline loops: CDR1 SGDLS, CDR2 YYNGEE. Trimming cost V 3 bases and J 1 base, with 14 bases left between them. The CDR3 covers 16 residues. This CDR3 reads CASSELRHFSGNTIYF. The DNA of the CDR3 is TGTGCCAGCAGCGAACTACGACATTTTTCTGGAAACACCATATATTTT.